Below, one T cell receptor beta chain is given with its context. Its antigen is unidentified. The data derive from a study of OX40 agonist ivuxolimab in advanced cancers. Study summary: At 0.01 to 10 mg/kg, ivuxolimab was administered intravenously to patients every 2 weeks.

The CDR3 runs 12 residues. The V gene lost 3 bases and the J gene lost 7 bases, with 6 bases spanning the gap. Germline CDR1 is SNHLY and CDR2 is FYNNEI. Libraries were prepared by immunoSEQ multiplex PCR; TCRdb keeps only in-frame clonotypes and omits some of them. The sample records tens of thousands of clones, 75% to 90% being singletons. General observations from the study: Determination of antigen specificity was not performed for the expanded peripheral T cells. Clonal expansion was seen in CD4+ and CD8+ blood T cells by week 6 at 0.1 to 3.0 mg/kg.

The source of this sequence is an adult with an advanced solid tumor such as melanoma, head and neck, liver or kidney cancer. V and J are TRBV2 and TRBJ1-4, with D possibly being TRBD1 (5 bases). The source material was CD4+ or CD8+ T cells sorted from blood, sampled in a trial of the OX40 agonist ivuxolimab. In DNA, the CDR3 is TGTGCCAGCAGTGACAGGGTTGAAAAACTGTTTTTT. Its protein product is CASSDRVEKLFF.